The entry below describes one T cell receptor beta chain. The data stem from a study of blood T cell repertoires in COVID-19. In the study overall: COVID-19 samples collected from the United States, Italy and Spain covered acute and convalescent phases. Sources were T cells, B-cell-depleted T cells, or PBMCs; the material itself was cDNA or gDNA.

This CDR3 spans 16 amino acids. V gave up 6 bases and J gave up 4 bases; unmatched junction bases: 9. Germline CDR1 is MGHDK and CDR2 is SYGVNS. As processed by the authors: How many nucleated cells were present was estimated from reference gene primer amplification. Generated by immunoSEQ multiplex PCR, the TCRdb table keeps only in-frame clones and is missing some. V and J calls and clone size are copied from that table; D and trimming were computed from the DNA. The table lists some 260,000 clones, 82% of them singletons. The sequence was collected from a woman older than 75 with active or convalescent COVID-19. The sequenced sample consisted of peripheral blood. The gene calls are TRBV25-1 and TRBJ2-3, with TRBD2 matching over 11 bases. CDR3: CASRIFSGRVPDTQYF. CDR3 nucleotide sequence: TGTGCCAGCAGGATATTTAGCGGGAGGGTGCCAGATACGCAGTATTTT.